The 30 T cell receptor beta chains given below trace back to one sample, sequenced in a study of T cell responses to AZD1222 COVID-19 vaccine (dated by TCRdb to about 2021). Reading the label with the study, this specimen's time point is: baseline before first vaccination. The method behind the library was the immunoSEQ multiplex PCR assay. TCRdb carries this immuneACCESS record with in-frame sequences only. Its versions omit some clonotypes, under half of them owing to an unresolved V gene in the studies checked, with the rest unexplained. The sample yields about 100,000 clones; around 84% were counted once. The top ten constitute 1.4% of the sample. Sequenced here: peripheral blood, sampled on day 0 of AZD1222 vaccination. The receptor set was obtained from an adult in good health.

This rearrangement joins TRBV6-6 to TRBJ2-7; TRBD1 is a possible D gene (5 bases). Germline V gene data show CDR1 as MNHNY and CDR2 as SVGAGI (reference sequence). V was shortened by 3 bases and J by 4 bases, with 13 bases between the two germline ends. The CDR3 totals 14 residues. The CDR3: CASSYSDRIYEQYF. The CDR3, as DNA: TGTGCCAGCAGTTATTCAGACAGAATATACGAGCAGTACTTC.

The chain joins TRBV4-2 to TRBJ2-1; the match to TRBD2 covers 8 bases. The CDR3 consists of 15 residues. Trimming at V came to 5 bases and at J to 2 bases, leaving 5 bases not matched to a gene. Germline V CDR1 and CDR2: LGHNA, YNFKEQ. The CDR3 spells CASSSGLGPYNEQFF. Here the CDR3 DNA reads TGTGCCAGCAGCTCGGGACTAGGACCCTACAATGAGCAGTTCTTC.

The gene calls are TRBV6-2 or TRBV6-3 and TRBJ1-2, with D unresolved. There are 14 residues in the CDR3. Per the germline V gene, CDR1 is MNHEY and CDR2 is SVGEGT. V shed 2 bases and J shed 4 bases, with 11 bases lying between them. The CDR3 bases are TGTGCCAGCAGTTACAGGAGTAGTAGCTATGGCTACACCTTC. It specifies CASSYRSSSYGYTF.

The rearrangement uses TRBV2 and TRBJ1-2; the D gene is possibly TRBD1 (6 bases). Germline values: CDR1 SNHLY, CDR2 FYNNEI. The V and J ends lost 6 bases and 2 bases respectively, with 13 bases between them. The CDR3 is made up of 14 amino acids. CDR3 residues: CASSLGGENYGYTF. DNA of the CDR3: TGTGCCAGCAGCCTAGGGGGGGAAAACTATGGCTACACCTTC.

The chain has TRBV18 and TRBJ1-4; D is ambiguous. CDR1 KGHSH and CDR2 LQKENI come from the germline V gene. The CDR3 is 12 amino acids. The germline V and J ends were trimmed by 3 bases and 10 bases, with 9 bases remaining between them. The CDR3 region has the DNA TGTGCCAGCTCACCCCCGGAACTAAAACTGTTTTTT. Translating gives CASSPPELKLFF.

V is TRBV27 and J is TRBJ1-6, with D possibly TRBD1 on 5 matching bases. V was clipped by 3 bases and J by 5 bases, with 8 bases between them. From germline, CDR1 is MNHEY and CDR2 SMNVEV (reference sequence). This CDR3 is 14 amino acids long. This CDR3 reads CASSFRRDNSPLHF. The CDR3 coding sequence is TGTGCCAGCAGTTTCCGCAGGGATAATTCACCCCTCCACTTT.

This rearrangement joins TRBV30 to TRBJ1-2; D remains ambiguous. The CDR3 loop spans 11 amino acids. The V and J ends lost 4 bases and 6 bases respectively, with 9 bases between them. From germline, CDR1 is GTSNPN and CDR2 SVGIG (reference sequence). The DNA of the CDR3 is TGTGCCTGGATGGTCGGGAATGGCTACACCTTC. Its translation is CAWMVGNGYTF.

V usage is TRBV30 and J usage is TRBJ2-7; TRBD2 matches 7 bases. The CDR3 length is 13 residues. Losses at the gene ends were 1 base for V and 7 bases for J; bases not matched to a gene: 7. Germline loops: CDR1 GTSNPN, CDR2 SVGIG (reference sequence). CDR3 in DNA: TGTGCCTGGAGTGGGGGAGCGGGATTGGAGCAGTACTTC. This sequence encodes CAWSGGAGLEQYF.

The V call is TRBV27, the J call TRBJ1-6; no reliable D call. The V gene's germline CDR1 is MNHEY and CDR2 SMNVEV (reference sequence). The V end lost 2 bases, the J end lost 7 bases, and 9 bases lay between the germline ends. The CDR3 contains 14 residues. DNA of the CDR3: TGTGCCAGCAGTTTAAATAGGGCCAATTCACCCCTCCACTTT. It encodes CASSLNRANSPLHF.

This clone has just one count. The chain recombines TRBV14 with TRBJ2-1; D not certain. Germline V lookup: CDR1 SGHDN, CDR2 FVKESK. V was clipped by 6 bases and J by 2 bases, with 8 bases between them. The CDR3 covers 13 residues. The CDR3 nucleotides are TGTGCCAGCAGTCGGTTGCCCTACAATGAGCAGTTCTTC. Protein sequence: CASSRLPYNEQFF.

V is TRBV10-2 and J is TRBJ2-7; TRBD2 matches 8 bases. CDR1 is WSHSY, CDR2 SAAADI, per germline. This CDR3 has 14 amino acids. The junction had 7 bases not matched to a gene; V was cut back by 6 bases and J by 3 bases. As DNA, the CDR3 is TGCGCCAGCAGGGAGACTAGCGAATTCTACGAGCAGTACTTC. It specifies CASRETSEFYEQYF.

The rearrangement uses TRBV27 and TRBJ2-1; 7 nucleotides match TRBD2. This CDR3 spans 16 amino acids. Germline lookup yields CDR1 MNHEY and CDR2 SMNVEV (reference sequence). Trimming at V came to 5 bases and at J to 6 bases, leaving 13 bases not matched to a gene. The CDR3, as DNA: TGTGCCAGCAGTGACCCCCGGGACTACCCCCTCAATGAGCAGTTCTTC. The encoded protein is CASSDPRDYPLNEQFF.

The CDR3 bases are TGTGCCAGCAGGTACAGGGTCGGGAGCAATCAGCCCCAGCATTTT. Translating it yields CASRYRVGSNQPQHF. The rearrangement links TRBV2 to TRBJ1-5; a weak D match, TRBD1 (6 bases). The germline gives CDR1 SNHLY, CDR2 FYNNEI. Trimming took 6 bases from V and 1 from J, leaving 13 bases between them. The CDR3 loop spans 15 amino acids.

This rearrangement joins TRBV7-3 to TRBJ2-3; 10 nucleotides agree with TRBD2. V lost 1 base, J lost 5 bases, and 9 bases stayed unmatched. Germline V gene data show CDR1 as SGHTA and CDR2 as FQGTGA. This CDR3 is 17 amino acids long. CDR3: CASSLRTSGVRGDTQYF. The DNA for the CDR3 is TGTGCCAGCAGCTTAAGAACTAGCGGGGTGAGGGGAGATACGCAGTATTTT.

V gene TRBV27 combines with J gene TRBJ2-2; 8 nucleotides match TRBD1. The CDR3 is 14 residues long. Germline lookup yields CDR1 MNHEY and CDR2 SMNVEV (reference sequence). The junction had 3 bases not matched to a gene; V was cut back by 2 bases and J by 7 bases. DNA of the CDR3: TGTGCCAGCAGTTTACAGGGGGCGGGCGGGGAGCTGTTTTTT. This sequence encodes CASSLQGAGGELFF.

Worth noting for this clone: This sample also contains other DNA sequences that code for the same CDR3. This sequence joins TRBV6-2 or TRBV6-3 and TRBJ1-1; 8 positions match TRBD1. There are 14 residues in the CDR3. The germline V gene has CDR1 MNHEY and CDR2 SVGEGT. V shed 2 bases and J 6 bases; nucleotides not matched to a gene: 5. CDR3 nucleotide sequence: TGTGCCAGCAGTTACCGAGGACAGGGCCCTGAAGCTTTCTTT. Its protein product is CASSYRGQGPEAFF.

The J gene is TRBJ2-3, the V gene TRBV4-3; 12 nucleotides match TRBD1. J lost 4 bases, V lost 4 bases, and 9 bases had no gene match. Germline V gives CDR1 LGHNA, CDR2 YSLEER. There are 17 residues in the CDR3. The CDR3 DNA sequence: TGCGCCAGCAGCCCCCGGGACAGGGGGCGATTCGCAGATACGCAGTATTTT. Translating gives CASSPRDRGRFADTQYF.

The J gene is TRBJ1-1, the V gene TRBV19, with D perhaps matching TRBD1 (5 bases). The V end lost 5 bases, the J end lost 4 bases, and 14 bases lay between the germline ends. Looked up from germline, CDR1 is LNHDA and CDR2 is SQIVND (reference sequence). The CDR3 has 14 residues. This CDR3 reads CASSLGRGTTEAFF. The CDR3 DNA reads TGTGCCAGTAGTTTAGGACGGGGGACCACTGAAGCTTTCTTT.

The chain recombines TRBV30 with TRBJ1-5; no clear D gene. V lost 0 bases and J 3 bases, leaving 9 bases between the germline ends. CDR1 is GTSNPN and CDR2 is SVGIG in the germline V gene (reference sequence). The CDR3 is made up of 14 amino acids. CDR3 in amino acids: CAWSVGQDNQPQHF. In DNA form, the CDR3 reads TGTGCCTGGAGTGTTGGTCAGGACAATCAGCCCCAGCATTTT.

Written as DNA, the CDR3 is TGTGCCAGCATCGGACAGCTTAACACTGAAGCTTTCTTT. Translated: CASIGQLNTEAFF. V and J are TRBV7-2 and TRBJ1-1; the D gene is possibly TRBD1 (6 bases). The germline CDR1 and CDR2 sequences are SGHTA and FQGNSA. The CDR3 has 13 amino acids. With 7 bases removed from V and 2 bases from J, the gap between germline ends came to 11 bases.

This clone was seen a single time. The rearrangement links TRBV27 to TRBJ1-3; no firm D call. The CDR3 runs 14 residues. The ends were cut back, 2 bases at V and 0 bases at J, with 5 bases in the middle. Germline V gene lookup returns CDR1 MNHEY and CDR2 SMNVEV (reference sequence). The CDR3 nucleotides read TGTGCCAGCAGTTTAGCGAGCTCTGGAAACACCATATATTTT. It codes for CASSLASSGNTIYF.

This chain uses TRBV7-9 with TRBJ2-3; D perhaps matches TRBD1 (7 bases). V was pared by 1 base and J by 12 bases, with 17 bases between. The CDR3 consists of 14 residues. Germline lookup yields CDR1 SEHNR and CDR2 FQNEAQ (reference sequence). In nucleotides, the CDR3 is TGTGCCAGCAGCTTAGAGGCGGGGAAGGGGGCTCAGTATTTT. Translating gives CASSLEAGKGAQYF.

This clone has just one count. The chain employs TRBV7-8 and TRBJ2-5, with unresolved D. V was trimmed by 8 bases and J by 4 bases, leaving 14 bases between them. The CDR3 is made up of 13 amino acids. Germline CDR1 is SGHVS and CDR2 is FQNEAQ. As DNA, the CDR3 is TGTGCCAGCGCAAAAAGGGCTCCAGAGACCCAGTACTTC. As protein: CASAKRAPETQYF.

This sequence joins TRBV30 and TRBJ1-1, with 11 bases fitting TRBD1. CDR1 and CDR2 (germline): GTSNPN, SVGIG (reference sequence). The CDR3 loop spans 18 amino acids. V lost 3 bases to trimming and J lost 4 bases; unmatched junction nucleotides: 16. The CDR3 nucleotides read TGTGCCTGGAGCGACAAAGGGACAGGGGGTGTTGGAGGCACTGAAGCTTTCTTT. It yields the protein CAWSDKGTGGVGGTEAFF.

The chain employs TRBV6-6 and TRBJ2-7, with 9 nucleotides matching TRBD2. V gave up 5 bases and J gave up 0 bases; unmatched junction bases: 8. Per the germline V gene, CDR1 is MNHNY and CDR2 is SVGAGI (reference sequence). The CDR3 has 16 residues. The CDR3 DNA sequence: TGTGCCAGCAGTAAATGGGGTAGCGGGAGCTCCTACGAGCAGTACTTC. It is translated as CASSKWGSGSSYEQYF.

A few counts support this clone. The chain links TRBV4-3 to TRBJ2-2; D call uncertain. Looked up from germline, CDR1 is LGHNA and CDR2 is YSLEER. V shed 0 bases and J shed 0 bases, with 17 bases lying between them. The CDR3 has 19 residues. DNA for the CDR3: TGCGCCAGCAGCCAAGATCTTGTCGGATTCGGAGCGAACACCGGGGAGCTGTTTTTT. Its protein is CASSQDLVGFGANTGELFF.

As DNA, the CDR3 is TGTGCCAGCAGTTCACTAGCGGGATCCTACAATGAGCAGTTCTTC. The encoded protein is CASSSLAGSYNEQFF. The chain couples TRBV6-5 to TRBJ2-1; 10 bases are a match to TRBD2. This CDR3 is 15 amino acids long. CDR1 is MNHEY, CDR2 SVGAGI, per germline. V was pared by 4 bases and J by 1 base, with 1 base of the junction left unmatched.

This clone was seen only once. This sequence joins TRBV12-3 or TRBV12-4 and TRBJ2-2, with a weak D call TRBD2 (5 bases). This CDR3 comprises 13 residues. V gave up 3 bases and J gave up 4 bases, with 6 bases separating them. CDR3 region: CASSFTSTGELFF. Written as DNA, the CDR3 is TGTGCCAGCAGTTTTACTAGCACCGGGGAGCTGTTTTTT.

In this sample, this clone turned up once. The chain is built from TRBV19 and TRBJ2-1, with 7 bases lining up with TRBD2. The germline gives CDR1 LNHDA, CDR2 SQIVND (reference sequence). V was pared by 3 bases and J by 8 bases, with 10 bases of the junction left unmatched. CDR3 length: 15 residues. The CDR3 region is CASSIVAGVGDEQFF. The CDR3 region has the DNA TGTGCCAGTAGTATCGTGGCGGGAGTAGGCGATGAGCAGTTCTTC. Filled out from reference TRBV19 and TRBJ2-1, the complete variable domain reads DGGITQSPKYLFRKEGQNVTLSCEQNLNHDAMYWYRQDPGQGLRLIYYSQIVNDFQKGDIAEGYSVSREKKESFPLTVTSAQKNPTAFYLCASSIVAGVGDEQFFGPGTRLTVL.

The V and J genes are TRBV19 and TRBJ2-2; no reliable D call. Looked up from germline, CDR1 is LNHDA and CDR2 is SQIVND (reference sequence). The CDR3 sequence is 16 residues long. The V end lost 3 bases, the J end lost 4 bases, and 15 bases lay between the germline ends. The DNA for the CDR3 is TGTGCCAGTAGTATCTCCCCAGTTGTAGGCACCGGGGAGCTGTTTTTT. As protein: CASSISPVVGTGELFF.